What follows describes a single T cell receptor (beta chain). Under the authors' procedure: Reference gene primer amplification gave estimated nucleated cell counts. Here immunoSEQ multiplex PCR was the method, and the copy in TCRdb shows in-frame clones only, minus some. V and J calls and clone size are given by that table; D and trimming were obtained from the DNA. The repertoire holds over 150,000 clones, with roughly 83% as singletons. This record comes from a study of blood T cell repertoires in COVID-19. Study-level information: The study drew acute and convalescent COVID-19 samples from the United States, Italy and Spain. Nucleic acid was either cDNA or gDNA, and it came from T cells, B-cell-depleted T cells, or PBMCs.

Germline V CDR1 and CDR2: MGHRA, YSYEKL. V lost 5 bases to trimming and J lost 6 bases; unmatched junction nucleotides: 7. The CDR3 extends over 15 amino acids. Seattle cases were enrolled at active infection and followed longitudinally. The rearrangement uses TRBV4-1 and TRBJ1-5, with TRBD1 matching 10 bases. Sequenced: peripheral blood. The receptor's source is a woman in her 40s with COVID-19, enrolled during active disease. CDR3 nucleotides: TGCGCCAGCAGCGTTGACAGGGGGCGCGGTCAGCCCCAGCATTTT. Amino acid sequence: CASSVDRGRGQPQHF.